This T cell receptor beta chain was obtained from a study of blood T cells in healthy people across ages (dated by TCRdb to 2013 to 2016). Some background on the complete study: In model experiments, template switching captured about one uniquely barcoded TCR beta cDNA molecule for every two T cells. Donors were grouped into four age groups: young (average roughly 17 years), middle-aged (about 40), aged (approximately 58) and long-lived (just over 80). The study analyzed two additional independent replicas of 1 million unique cDNA reads from the same blood draw for two donors, one aged 18 to 30 and one aged 80 or older. The study measured age-related changes in TCR beta repertoire diversity using deep sequencing normalized with unique cDNA molecular identifiers. To avoid experimental bias, donors of different ages were spread randomly across the sequencing lanes.

Receptors were amplified or captured by 5' RACE. Instrument on record: Illumina HiSeq 2500. A second PCR of roughly 7 to 12 cycles was run with a J-beta primer mix and a sample-barcoded 5' primer. A template-switch 5' adaptor carrying 12 random nucleotides introduced a unique molecular identifier onto each TCR beta cDNA molecule. At least 3 million CDR3-containing paired-end reads were obtained from each sample. The Mint cDNA synthesis kit, primed by a TRBC-specific oligonucleotide, was used to synthesize first-strand cDNA from all RNA. After uracil-DNA glycosylase treatment, a first 18-cycle PCR used universal primers M1SS and BC2_uni_R on all cDNA. The authors' analysis ran thus. Normalization of each sample was performed by random selection of 1 million high-quality reads, each carrying a distinct molecular identifier. Instead of being binned into consensus sequences, reads that shared molecular identifiers were thrown out. CDR3 identification, clonotype clustering and error correction used MiTCR with a Q25 quality threshold and the strictest error-elimination algorithm. A nonparametric unseen species model with Euler transformation was used to estimate a lower bound on total TCR beta diversity. The raw public data were reprocessed by TCRdb itself: fastp quality trimming at Q25, MiXCR clonotype calling, in-frame beta chains only. For every CDR3 protein sequence, its rows merge into one entry that carries the most common genes and DNA. The V and J calls, along with clone size, are taken from TCRdb and not from the paper's own processing. The sample contains approximately 730,000 distinct CDR3 sequences, about 48% of them found a single time. Roughly two fifths of the sample comes from the top ten.

As for this clonotype: Its antigen has not been determined. There are no base qualities to consult, and no much larger clone falls within one base.

Paper-wide results and their limitations: A strong correlation was found between observed TCR beta diversity and the percentage of naive T cells measured by flow cytometry. Since profiling was done on bulk unsorted PBMCs, naive and antigen-experienced compartments could not be conclusively compared. As age increased, observed TCR beta diversity per million T cells dropped in a roughly linear way, and a significant reduction was already evident by age roughly 40. Donor CMV infection status was unknown, potentially confounding age-related changes in expanded clonotypes. Estimates of total diversity based on one million sequenced T cells were regarded as lower bounds and as underestimates. Compared with the aged group, the long-lived group had more naive CD4+ T cells, fewer expanded clones and increased TCR diversity, a pattern suggesting age selection.

The 39 donors, aged about 6 to 95 years, were systemically healthy Caucasian individuals from Russia. Each donor gave 8 to 10 milliliters of peripheral blood, collected into EDTA-treated Vacutainer tubes. Ficoll-Paque density-gradient centrifugation was used to isolate PBMCs, with at least 7 million per sample. Total RNA, at least 6 micrograms per sample, was extracted from PBMCs with Trizol reagent. For every donor, flow cytometry on a PBMC aliquot measured the percentage of naive CD45RAhigh/CD27high T cells. The cysteine opens and the phenylalanine closes a CDR3 of 16 amino acids. Left in the record is the CDR3 DNA by itself, 48 bases read in frame from the first base. CDR1 is given as SGHDN and CDR2 as FVKESK, both from the germline V gene. Trimming removed 1 base from V and 5 bases from J, leaving 18 bases between the germline ends.

The sequence is built from TRBV14 and TRBJ2-7; the D gene cannot be resolved reliably. The origin of this receptor is an elderly man in good health. Sequenced input: blood. The CDR3 reads as follows: CASSQVVGRSSNEQYF. In nucleotide form, the sequence is TGTGCCAGCAGCCAAGTCGTGGGCCGGAGTAGCAACGAGCAGTACTTC.